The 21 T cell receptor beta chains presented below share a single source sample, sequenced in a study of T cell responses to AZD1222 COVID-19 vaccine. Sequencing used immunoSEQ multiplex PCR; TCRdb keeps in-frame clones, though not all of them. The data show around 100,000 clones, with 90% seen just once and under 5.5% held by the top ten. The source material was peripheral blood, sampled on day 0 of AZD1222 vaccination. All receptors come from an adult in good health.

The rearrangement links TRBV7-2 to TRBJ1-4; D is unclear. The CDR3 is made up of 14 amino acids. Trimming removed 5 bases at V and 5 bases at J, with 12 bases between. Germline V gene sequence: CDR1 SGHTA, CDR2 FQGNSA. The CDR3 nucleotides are TGTGCCAGCAGCCTTCGGGCCACCAATGAAAAACTGTTTTTT. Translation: CASSLRATNEKLFF.

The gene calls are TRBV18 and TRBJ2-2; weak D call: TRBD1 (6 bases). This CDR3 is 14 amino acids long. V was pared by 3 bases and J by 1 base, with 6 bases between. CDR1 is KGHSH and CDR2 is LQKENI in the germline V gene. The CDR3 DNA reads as TGTGCCAGCTCACCGGGACAGAACACCGGGGAGCTGTTTTTT. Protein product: CASSPGQNTGELFF. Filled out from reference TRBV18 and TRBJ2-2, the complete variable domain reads NAGVMQNPRHLVRRRGQEARLRCSPMKGHSHVYWYRQLPEEGLKFMVYLQKENIIDESGMPKERFSAEFPKEGPSILRIQQVVRGDSAAYFCASSPGQNTGELFFGEGSRLTVL.

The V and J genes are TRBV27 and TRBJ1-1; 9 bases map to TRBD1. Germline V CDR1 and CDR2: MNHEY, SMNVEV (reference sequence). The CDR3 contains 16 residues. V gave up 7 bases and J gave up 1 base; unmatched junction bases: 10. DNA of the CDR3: TGTGCCAGCATGAACAGGGGGCGAGCCGGGAACACTGAAGCTTTCTTT. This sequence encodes CASMNRGRAGNTEAFF.

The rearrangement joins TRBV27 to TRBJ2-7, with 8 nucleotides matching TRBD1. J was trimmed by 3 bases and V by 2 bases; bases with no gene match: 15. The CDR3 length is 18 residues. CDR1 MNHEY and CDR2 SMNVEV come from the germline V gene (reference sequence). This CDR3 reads CASSLRDRMDQWDYEQYF. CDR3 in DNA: TGTGCCAGCAGTTTAAGGGACAGGATGGATCAGTGGGACTACGAGCAGTACTTC.

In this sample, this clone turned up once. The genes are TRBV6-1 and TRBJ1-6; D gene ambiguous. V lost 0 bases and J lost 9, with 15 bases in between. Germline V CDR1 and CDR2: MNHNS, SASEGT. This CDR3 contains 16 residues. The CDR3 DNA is TGTGCCAGCAGTGAAGCGGGCCGAACTACACGTTCACCCCTCCACTTT. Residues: CASSEAGRTTRSPLHF.

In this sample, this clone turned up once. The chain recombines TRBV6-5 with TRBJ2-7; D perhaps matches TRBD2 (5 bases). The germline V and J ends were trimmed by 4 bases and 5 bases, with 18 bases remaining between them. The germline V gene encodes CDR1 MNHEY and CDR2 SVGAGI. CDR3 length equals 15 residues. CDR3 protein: CASSLAGLRGNEQYF. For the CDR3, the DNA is TGTGCCAGCAGTTTGGCCGGCCTTCGAGGGAACGAGCAGTACTTC.

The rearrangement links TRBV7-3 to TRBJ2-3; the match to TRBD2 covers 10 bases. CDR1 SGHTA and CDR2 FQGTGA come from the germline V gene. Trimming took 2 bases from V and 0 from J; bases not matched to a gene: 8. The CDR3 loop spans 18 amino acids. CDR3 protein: CASSLSPASGGSTDTQYF. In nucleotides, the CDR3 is TGTGCCAGCAGCTTATCACCGGCTAGCGGGGGAAGCACAGATACGCAGTATTTT.

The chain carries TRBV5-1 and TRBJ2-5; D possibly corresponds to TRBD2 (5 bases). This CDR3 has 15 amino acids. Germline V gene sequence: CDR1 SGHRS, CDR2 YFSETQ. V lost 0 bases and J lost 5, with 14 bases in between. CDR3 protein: CASSLGGSEGETQYF. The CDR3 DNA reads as TGCGCCAGCAGCTTGGGTGGGTCAGAGGGTGAGACCCAGTACTTC.

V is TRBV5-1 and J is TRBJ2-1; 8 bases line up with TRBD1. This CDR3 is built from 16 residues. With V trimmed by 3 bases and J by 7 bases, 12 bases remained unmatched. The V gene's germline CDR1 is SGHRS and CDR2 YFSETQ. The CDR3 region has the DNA TGCGCCAGCAGCTCGGGTGGGACAGGTATCGGGAATGAGCAGTTCTTC. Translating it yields CASSSGGTGIGNEQFF.

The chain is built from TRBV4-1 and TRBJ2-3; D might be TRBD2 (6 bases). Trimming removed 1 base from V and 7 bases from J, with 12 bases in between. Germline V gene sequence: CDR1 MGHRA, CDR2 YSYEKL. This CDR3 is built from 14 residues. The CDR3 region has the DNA TGCGCCAGCAGCCAAGTCGGGGGTCGGAATACGCAGTATTTT. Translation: CASSQVGGRNTQYF.

CDR3 amino acids: CASSFRRTGDPGYTF. CDR3 bases: TGTGCCAGCAGTTTCCGGAGGACAGGGGATCCTGGCTACACCTTC. V usage is TRBV14 and J usage is TRBJ1-2, with 9 bases that match TRBD1. CDR3 length: 15 residues. Per the germline V gene, CDR1 is SGHDN and CDR2 is FVKESK. With 6 bases clipped from V and 7 bases from J, the junction kept 12 bases outside the gene matches.

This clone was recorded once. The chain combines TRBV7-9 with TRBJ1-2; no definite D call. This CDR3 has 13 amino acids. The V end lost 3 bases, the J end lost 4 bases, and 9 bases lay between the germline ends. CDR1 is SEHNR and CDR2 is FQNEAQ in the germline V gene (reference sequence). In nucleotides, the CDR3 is TGTGCCAGCAGCTTTGCGGTCCCCTATGGCTACACCTTC. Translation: CASSFAVPYGYTF.

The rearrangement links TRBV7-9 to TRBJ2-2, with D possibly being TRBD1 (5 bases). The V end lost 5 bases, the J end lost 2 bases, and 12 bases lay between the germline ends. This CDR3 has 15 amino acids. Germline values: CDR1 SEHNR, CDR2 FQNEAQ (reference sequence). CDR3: CASSLLTVNTGELFF. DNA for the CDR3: TGTGCCAGCAGCCTCCTGACAGTAAACACCGGGGAGCTGTTTTTT. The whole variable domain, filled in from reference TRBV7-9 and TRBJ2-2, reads DTGVSQNPRHKITKRGQNVTFRCDPISEHNRLYWYRQTLGQGPEFLTYFQNEAQLEKSRLLSDRFSAERPKGSFSTLEIQRTEQGDSAMYLCASSLLTVNTGELFFGEGSRLTVL.

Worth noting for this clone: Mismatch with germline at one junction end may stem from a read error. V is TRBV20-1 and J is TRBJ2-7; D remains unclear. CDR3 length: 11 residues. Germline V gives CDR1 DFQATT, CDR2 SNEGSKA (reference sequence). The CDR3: CSASPSHEQYF. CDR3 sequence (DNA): TGCAGTGCTAGCCCCTCCCACGAGCAGTACTTC.

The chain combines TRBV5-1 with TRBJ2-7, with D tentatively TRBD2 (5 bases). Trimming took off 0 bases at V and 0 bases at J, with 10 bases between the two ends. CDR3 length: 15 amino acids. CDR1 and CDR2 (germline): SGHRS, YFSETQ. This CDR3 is CASSLVTGDSYEQYF. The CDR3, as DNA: TGCGCCAGCAGCTTGGTTACCGGGGACTCCTACGAGCAGTACTTC.

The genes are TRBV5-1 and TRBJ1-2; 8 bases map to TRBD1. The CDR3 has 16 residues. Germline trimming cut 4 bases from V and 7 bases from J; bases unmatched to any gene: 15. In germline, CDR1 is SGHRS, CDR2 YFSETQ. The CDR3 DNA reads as TGCGCCAGCAGCCTACACTCCGGACAGGGAGGCTCTGGCTACACCTTC. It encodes CASSLHSGQGGSGYTF.

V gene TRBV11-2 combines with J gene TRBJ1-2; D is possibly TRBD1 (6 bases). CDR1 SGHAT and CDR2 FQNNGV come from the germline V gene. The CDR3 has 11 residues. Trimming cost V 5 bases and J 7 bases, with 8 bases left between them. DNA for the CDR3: TGTGCCAGCAGCCGAGGGGGTGGCTACACCTTC. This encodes CASSRGGGYTF.

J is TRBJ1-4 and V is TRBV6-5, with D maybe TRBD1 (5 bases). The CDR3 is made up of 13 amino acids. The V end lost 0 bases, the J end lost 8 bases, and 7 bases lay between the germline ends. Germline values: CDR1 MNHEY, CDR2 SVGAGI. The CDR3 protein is CASSYSRGEKLFF. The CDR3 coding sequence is TGTGCCAGCAGTTACTCGAGGGGAGAAAAACTGTTTTTT.

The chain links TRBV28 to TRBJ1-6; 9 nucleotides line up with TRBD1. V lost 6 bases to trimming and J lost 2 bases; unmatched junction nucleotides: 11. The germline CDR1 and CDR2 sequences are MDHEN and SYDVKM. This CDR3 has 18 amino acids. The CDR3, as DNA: TGTGCCAGCAGGTGGACAGGGGCCTCAAACCCCTATAATTCACCCCTCCACTTT. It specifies CASRWTGASNPYNSPLHF.

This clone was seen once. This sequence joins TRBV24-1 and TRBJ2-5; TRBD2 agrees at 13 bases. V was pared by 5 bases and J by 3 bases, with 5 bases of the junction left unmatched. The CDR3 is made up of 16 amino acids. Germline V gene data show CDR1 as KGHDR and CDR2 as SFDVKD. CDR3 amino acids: CATSGAGTSGEETQYF. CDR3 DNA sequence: TGTGCCACCAGTGGTGCGGGGACTAGCGGGGAAGAGACCCAGTACTTC.

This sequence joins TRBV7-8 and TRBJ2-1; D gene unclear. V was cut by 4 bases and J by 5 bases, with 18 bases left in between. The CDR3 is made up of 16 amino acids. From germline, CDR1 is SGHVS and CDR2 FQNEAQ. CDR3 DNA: TGTGCCAGCAGCTCTCAAGTGTGGGGTATGGACAATGAGCAGTTCTTC. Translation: CASSSQVWGMDNEQFF.